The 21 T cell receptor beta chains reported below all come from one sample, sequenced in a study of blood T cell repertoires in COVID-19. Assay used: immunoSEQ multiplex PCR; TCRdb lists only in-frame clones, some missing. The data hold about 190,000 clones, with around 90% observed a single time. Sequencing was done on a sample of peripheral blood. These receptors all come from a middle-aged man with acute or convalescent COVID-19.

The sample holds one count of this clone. The CDR3 spells CASSLGPGIRGYGYTF. DNA of the CDR3: TGTGCCAGCAGCTTAGGCCCGGGGATACGGGGCTATGGCTACACCTTC. The V call is TRBV13, the J call TRBJ1-2; no definite D call. V was shortened by 0 bases and J by 4 bases, with 15 bases between the two germline ends. The CDR3 spans 16 residues. Germline lookup yields CDR1 PRHDT and CDR2 FYEKMQ (reference sequence).

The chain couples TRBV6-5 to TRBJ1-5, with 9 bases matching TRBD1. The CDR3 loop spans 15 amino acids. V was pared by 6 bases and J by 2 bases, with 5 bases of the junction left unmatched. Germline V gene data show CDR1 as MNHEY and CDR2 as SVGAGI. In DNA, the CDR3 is TGTGCCAGCAGGCGGACAGGGGTGGGCAATCAGCCCCAGCATTTT. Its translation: CASRRTGVGNQPQHF.

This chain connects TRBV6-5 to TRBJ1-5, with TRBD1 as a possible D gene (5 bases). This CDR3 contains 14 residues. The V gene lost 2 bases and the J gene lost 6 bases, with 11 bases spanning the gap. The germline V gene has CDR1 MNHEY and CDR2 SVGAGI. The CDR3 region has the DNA TGTGCCAGCAGTTACAACCAGGGCGGTCAGCCCCAGCATTTT. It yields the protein CASSYNQGGQPQHF.

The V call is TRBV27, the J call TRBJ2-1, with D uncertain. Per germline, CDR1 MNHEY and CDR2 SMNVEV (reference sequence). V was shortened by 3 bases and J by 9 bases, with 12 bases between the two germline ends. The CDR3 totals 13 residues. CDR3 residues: CASSFGTYGEQFF. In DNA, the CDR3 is TGTGCCAGCAGTTTCGGTACTTACGGTGAGCAGTTCTTC.

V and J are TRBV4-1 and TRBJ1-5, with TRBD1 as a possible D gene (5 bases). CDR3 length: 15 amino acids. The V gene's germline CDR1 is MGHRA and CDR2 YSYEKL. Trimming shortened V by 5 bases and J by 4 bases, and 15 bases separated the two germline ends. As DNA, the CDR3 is TGCGCCAGCAGCTTTAGGGGCGGCCTAAATCAGCCCCAGCATTTT. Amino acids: CASSFRGGLNQPQHF.

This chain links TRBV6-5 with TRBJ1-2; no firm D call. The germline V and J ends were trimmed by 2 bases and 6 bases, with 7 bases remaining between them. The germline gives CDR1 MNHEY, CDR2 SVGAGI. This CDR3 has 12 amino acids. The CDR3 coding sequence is TGTGCCAGCAGTTACCAGAGGGATGGCTACACCTTC. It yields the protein CASSYQRDGYTF.

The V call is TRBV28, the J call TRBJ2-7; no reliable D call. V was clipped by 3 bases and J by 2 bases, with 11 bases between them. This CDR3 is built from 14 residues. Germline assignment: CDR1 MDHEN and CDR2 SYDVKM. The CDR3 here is CASSLFRPPYEQYF. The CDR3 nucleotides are TGTGCCAGCAGTTTGTTCAGGCCACCCTACGAGCAGTACTTC.

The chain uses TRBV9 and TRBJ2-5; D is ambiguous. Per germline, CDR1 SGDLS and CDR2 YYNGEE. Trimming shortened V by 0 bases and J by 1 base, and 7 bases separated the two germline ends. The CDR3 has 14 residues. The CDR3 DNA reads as TGTGCCAGCAGCGTAGATACTTCCCAAGAGACCCAGTACTTC. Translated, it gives CASSVDTSQETQYF.

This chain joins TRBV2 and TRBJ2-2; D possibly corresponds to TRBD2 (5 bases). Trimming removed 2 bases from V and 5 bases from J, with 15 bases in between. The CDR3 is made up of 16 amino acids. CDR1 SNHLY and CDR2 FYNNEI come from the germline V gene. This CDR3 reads CASSEYMGGGTGELFF. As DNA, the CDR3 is TGTGCCAGCAGTGAATATATGGGCGGCGGGACCGGGGAGCTGTTTTTT.

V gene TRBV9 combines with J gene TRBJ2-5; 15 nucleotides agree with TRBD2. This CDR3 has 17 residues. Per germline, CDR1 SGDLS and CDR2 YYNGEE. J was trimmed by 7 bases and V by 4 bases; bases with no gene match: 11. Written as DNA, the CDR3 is TGTGCCAGCAGCCTTCGGACTAGCGGGAGGGTCCGCCGGACCCAGTACTTC. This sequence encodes CASSLRTSGRVRRTQYF.

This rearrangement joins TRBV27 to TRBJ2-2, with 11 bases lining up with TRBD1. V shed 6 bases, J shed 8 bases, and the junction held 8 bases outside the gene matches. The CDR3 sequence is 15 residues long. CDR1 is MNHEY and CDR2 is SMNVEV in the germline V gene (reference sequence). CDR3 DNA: TGTGCCAGCAGGGGACAGGGGGTTCCTAGGGGGGAGCTGTTTTTT. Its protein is CASRGQGVPRGELFF.

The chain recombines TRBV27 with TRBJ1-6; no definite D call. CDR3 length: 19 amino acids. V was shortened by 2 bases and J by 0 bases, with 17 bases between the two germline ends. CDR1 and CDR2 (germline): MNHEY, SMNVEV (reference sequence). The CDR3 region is CASSLIAGRLSSYNSPLHF. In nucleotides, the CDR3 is TGTGCCAGCAGTTTAATCGCAGGCCGCCTAAGCTCCTATAATTCACCCCTCCACTTT.

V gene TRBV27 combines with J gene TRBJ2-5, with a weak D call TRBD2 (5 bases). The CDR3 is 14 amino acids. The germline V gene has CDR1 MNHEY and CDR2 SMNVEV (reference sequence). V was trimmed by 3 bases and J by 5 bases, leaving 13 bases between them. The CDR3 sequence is CASSFTVEVETQYF. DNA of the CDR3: TGTGCCAGCAGTTTCACCGTGGAGGTGGAGACCCAGTACTTC.

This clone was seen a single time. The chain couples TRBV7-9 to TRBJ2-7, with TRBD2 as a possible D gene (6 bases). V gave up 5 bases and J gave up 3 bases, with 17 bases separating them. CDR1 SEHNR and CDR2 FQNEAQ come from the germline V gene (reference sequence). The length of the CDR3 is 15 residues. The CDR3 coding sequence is TGTGCCAGCAGCCAGAGGACTAACCCTTTCTACGAGCAGTACTTC. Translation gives CASSQRTNPFYEQYF.

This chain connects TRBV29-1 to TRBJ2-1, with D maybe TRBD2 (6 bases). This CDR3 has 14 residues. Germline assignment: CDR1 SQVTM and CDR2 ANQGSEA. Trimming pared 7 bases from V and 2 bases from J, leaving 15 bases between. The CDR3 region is CSAETSPTYNEQFF. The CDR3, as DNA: TGCAGCGCCGAAACTAGCCCTACCTACAATGAGCAGTTCTTC.

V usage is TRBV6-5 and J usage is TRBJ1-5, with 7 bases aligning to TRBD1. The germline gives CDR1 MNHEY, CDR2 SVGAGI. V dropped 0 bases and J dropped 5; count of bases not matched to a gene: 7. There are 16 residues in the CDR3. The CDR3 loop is CASSYSLQGVYQPQHF. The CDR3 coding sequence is TGTGCCAGCAGTTACTCTCTCCAGGGGGTTTATCAGCCCCAGCATTTT.

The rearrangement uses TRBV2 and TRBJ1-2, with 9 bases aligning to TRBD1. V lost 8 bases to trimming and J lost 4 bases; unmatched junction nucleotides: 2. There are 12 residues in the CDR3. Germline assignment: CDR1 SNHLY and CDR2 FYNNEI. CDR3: CASRDRVYGYTF. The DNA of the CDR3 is TGTGCCAGCCGGGACAGGGTCTATGGCTACACCTTC.

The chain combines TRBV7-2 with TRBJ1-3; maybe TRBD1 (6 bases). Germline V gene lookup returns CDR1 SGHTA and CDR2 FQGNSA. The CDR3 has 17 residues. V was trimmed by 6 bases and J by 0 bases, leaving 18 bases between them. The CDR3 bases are TGTGCCAGCAGACCACAGACAGGACCGAGCTCTGGAAACACCATATATTTT. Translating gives CASRPQTGPSSGNTIYF.

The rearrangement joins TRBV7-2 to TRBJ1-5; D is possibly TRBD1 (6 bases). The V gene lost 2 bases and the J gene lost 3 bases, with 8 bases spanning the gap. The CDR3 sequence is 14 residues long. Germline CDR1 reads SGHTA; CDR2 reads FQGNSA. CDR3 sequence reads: CASSLNRVNQPQHF. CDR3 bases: TGTGCCAGCAGCTTAAACAGGGTCAATCAGCCCCAGCATTTT.

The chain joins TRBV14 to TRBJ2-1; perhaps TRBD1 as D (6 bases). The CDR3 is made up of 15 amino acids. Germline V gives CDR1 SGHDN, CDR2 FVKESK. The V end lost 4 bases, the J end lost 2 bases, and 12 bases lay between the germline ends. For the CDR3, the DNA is TGTGCCAGCAGCCGGGGACATGAAACCTACAATGAGCAGTTCTTC. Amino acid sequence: CASSRGHETYNEQFF.

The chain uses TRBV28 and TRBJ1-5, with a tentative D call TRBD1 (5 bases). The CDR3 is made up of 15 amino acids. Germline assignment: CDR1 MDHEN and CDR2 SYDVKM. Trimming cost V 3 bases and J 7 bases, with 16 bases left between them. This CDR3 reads CASSLVSGFGQPQHF. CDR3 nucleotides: TGTGCCAGCAGTTTGGTTTCAGGGTTCGGGCAGCCCCAGCATTTT.